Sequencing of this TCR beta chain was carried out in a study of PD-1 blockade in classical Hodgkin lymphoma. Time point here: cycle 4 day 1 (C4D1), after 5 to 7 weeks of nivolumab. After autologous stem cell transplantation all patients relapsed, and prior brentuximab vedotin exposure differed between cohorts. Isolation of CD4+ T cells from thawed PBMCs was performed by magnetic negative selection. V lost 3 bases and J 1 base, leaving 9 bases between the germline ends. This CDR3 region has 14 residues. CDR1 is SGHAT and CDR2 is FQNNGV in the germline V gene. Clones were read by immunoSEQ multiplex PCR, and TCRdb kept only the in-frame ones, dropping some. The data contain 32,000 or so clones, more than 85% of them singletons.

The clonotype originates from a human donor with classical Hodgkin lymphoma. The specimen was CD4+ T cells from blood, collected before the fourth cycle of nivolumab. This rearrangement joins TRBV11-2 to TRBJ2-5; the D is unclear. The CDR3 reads CASSFMASQETQYF. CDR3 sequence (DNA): TGTGCCAGCAGCTTCATGGCCAGCCAAGAGACCCAGTACTTC.